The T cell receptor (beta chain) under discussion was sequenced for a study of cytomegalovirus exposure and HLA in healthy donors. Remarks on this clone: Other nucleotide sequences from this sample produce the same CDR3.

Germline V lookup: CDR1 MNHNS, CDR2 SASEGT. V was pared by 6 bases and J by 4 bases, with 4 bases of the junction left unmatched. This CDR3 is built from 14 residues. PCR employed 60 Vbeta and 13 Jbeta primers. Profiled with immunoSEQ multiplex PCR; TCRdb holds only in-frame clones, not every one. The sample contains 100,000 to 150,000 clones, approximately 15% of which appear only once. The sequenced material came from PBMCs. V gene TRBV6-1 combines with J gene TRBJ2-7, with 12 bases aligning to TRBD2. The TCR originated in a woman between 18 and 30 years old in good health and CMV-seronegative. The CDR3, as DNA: TGTGCCAGCAGCGGACTAGCGGGACCATACGAGCAGTACTTC. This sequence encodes CASSGLAGPYEQYF.